This T cell receptor beta chain was captured in a study of blood T cells in healthy people across ages. General study findings and limits: Estimates based on one million T cells were treated as lower bounds.

Per sample, extraction of total RNA gave at least 5 micrograms in every case. Sample-barcoded 5' priming and a J-beta primer mix drove a second PCR of 7 to 11 cycles. In TCRdb, the 5' RACE reads were re-called with MiXCR into one record per CDR3 protein. The sample yields fewer than 800,000 distinct CDR3 sequences, approximately 29% seen once. Turning to this clonotype: Its antigen is not known.

The CDR3 length is 14 residues. Germline V gene lookup returns CDR1 LGHNA and CDR2 YNFKEQ. Trimming removed 5 bases at V and 3 bases at J, with 12 bases between. This TCR was sampled from an elderly woman in good health. Material: blood. The chain carries TRBV4-2 and TRBJ2-3; D is possibly TRBD1 (5 bases). The CDR3 loop is CASSTGYITDTQYF. The CDR3 coding sequence is TGTGCCAGCAGCACAGGATATATTACAGATACGCAGTATTTT.